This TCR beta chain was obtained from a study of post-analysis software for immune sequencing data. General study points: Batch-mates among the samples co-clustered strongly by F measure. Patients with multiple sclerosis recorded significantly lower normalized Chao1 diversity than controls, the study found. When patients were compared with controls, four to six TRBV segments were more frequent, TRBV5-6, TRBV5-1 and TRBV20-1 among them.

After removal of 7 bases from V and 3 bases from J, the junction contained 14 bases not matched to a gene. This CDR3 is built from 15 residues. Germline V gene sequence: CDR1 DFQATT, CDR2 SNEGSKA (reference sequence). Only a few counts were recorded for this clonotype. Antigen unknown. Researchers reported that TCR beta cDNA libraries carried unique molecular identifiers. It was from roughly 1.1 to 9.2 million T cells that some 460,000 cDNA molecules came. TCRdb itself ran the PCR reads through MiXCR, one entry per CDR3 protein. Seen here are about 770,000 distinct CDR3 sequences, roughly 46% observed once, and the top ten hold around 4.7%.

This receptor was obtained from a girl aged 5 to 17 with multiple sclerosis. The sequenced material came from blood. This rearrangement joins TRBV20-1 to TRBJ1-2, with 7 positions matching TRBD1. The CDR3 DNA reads TGCAGTGTCGCAACAGGGGCCCGGGGAGACTATGGCTACACCTTC. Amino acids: CSVATGARGDYGYTF.